This TCR beta chain was recovered during a study of blood T cells in healthy people across ages. The authors ran a second PCR of roughly 7 to 11 cycles using a sample-barcoded 5' primer and a J-beta primer mix. TCRdb processed the 5' RACE reads anew with MiXCR; each CDR3 protein has one entry. The table includes around 1,000,000 distinct CDR3 sequences, under 30% detected once. This clonotype came up a few times. V dropped 6 bases and J dropped 8 bases, with 21 bases sitting between them. CDR1 and CDR2 from the germline V gene are SGDLS and YYNGEE. The CDR3 has 15 amino acids. These data were also filed under a second study, of T cells of mothers and their children. That report adds: Samples came from a few healthy Caucasian mothers and their six children.

Sequenced input: blood. This chain joins TRBV9 and TRBJ2-4; D is perhaps TRBD1 or TRBD2 (6 bases each). This TCR was sampled from a girl aged 2 to 10 in good health. The CDR3 reads CASTKGDSSSDIQYF. CDR3 in DNA: TGTGCCAGCACCAAGGGGGACTCTTCCTCCGACATTCAGTACTTC.